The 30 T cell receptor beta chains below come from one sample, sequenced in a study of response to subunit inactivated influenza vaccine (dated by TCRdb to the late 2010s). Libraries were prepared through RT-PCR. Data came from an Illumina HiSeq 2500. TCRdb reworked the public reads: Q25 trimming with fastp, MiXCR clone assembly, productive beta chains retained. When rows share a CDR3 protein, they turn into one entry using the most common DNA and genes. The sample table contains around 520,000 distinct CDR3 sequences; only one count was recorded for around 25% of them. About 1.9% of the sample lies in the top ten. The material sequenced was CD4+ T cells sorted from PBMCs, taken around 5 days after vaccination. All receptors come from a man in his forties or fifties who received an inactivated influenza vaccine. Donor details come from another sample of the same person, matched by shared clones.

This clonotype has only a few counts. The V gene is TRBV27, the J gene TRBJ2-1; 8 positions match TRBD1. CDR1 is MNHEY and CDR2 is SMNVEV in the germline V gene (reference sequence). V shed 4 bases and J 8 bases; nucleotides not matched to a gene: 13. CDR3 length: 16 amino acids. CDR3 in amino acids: CASSSRGRVQTYEQFF. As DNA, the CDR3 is TGTGCCAGCAGTTCCAGGGGGCGCGTTCAGACGTATGAGCAGTTCTTC.

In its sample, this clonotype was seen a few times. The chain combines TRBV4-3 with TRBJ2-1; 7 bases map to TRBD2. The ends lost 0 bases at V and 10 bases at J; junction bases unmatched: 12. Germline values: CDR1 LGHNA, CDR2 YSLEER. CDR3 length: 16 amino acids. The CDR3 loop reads CASSQDLPSGRIEQFF. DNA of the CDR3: TGCGCCAGCAGCCAAGACCTGCCTAGCGGCCGCATAGAGCAGTTCTTC.

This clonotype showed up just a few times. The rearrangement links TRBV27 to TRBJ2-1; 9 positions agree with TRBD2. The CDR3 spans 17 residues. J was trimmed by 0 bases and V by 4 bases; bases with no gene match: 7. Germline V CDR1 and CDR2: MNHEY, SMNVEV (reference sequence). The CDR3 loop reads CASSSRLAAVSYNEQFF. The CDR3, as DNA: TGTGCCAGCAGTTCCAGACTAGCGGCCGTCTCCTACAATGAGCAGTTCTTC.

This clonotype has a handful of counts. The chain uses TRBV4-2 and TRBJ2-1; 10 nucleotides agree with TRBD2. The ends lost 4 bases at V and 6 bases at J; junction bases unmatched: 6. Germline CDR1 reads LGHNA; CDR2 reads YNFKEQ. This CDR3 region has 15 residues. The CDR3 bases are TGTGCCAGCAGCCTGGGACTAGCGCATTCCAATGAGCAGTTCTTC. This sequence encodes CASSLGLAHSNEQFF.

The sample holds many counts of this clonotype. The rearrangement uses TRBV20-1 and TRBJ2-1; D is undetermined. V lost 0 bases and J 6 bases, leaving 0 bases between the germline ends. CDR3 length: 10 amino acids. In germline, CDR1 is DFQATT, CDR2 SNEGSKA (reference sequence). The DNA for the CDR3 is TGCAGTGCTAGAGACAATGAGCAGTTCTTC. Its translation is CSARDNEQFF.

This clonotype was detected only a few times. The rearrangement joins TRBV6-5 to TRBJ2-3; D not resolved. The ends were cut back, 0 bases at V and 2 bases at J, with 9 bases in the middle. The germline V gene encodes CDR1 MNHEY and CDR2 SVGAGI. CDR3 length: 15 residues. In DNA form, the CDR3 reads TGTGCCAGCAGTTACTCGCGAAGGGCCACAGATACGCAGTATTTT. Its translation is CASSYSRRATDTQYF.

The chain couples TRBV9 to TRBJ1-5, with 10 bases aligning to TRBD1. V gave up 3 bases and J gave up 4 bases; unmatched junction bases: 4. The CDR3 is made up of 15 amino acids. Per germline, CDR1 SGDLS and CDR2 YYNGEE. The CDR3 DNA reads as TGTGCCAGCAGCGAGGGACAGGGGCCTAATCAGCCCCAGCATTTT. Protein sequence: CASSEGQGPNQPQHF. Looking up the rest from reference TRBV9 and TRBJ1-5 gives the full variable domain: DSGVTQTPKHLITATGQRVTLRCSPRSGDLSVYWYQQSLDQGLQFLIQYYNGEERAKGNILERFSAQQFPDLHSELNLSSLELGDSALYFCASSEGQGPNQPQHFGDGTRLSIL.

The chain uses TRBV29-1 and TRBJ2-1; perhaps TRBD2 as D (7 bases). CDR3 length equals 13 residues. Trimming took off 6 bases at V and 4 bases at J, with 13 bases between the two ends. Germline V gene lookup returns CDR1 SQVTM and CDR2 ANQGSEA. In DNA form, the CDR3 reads TGCAGCGTCAAGAGGGGGGGGTACAATGAGCAGTTCTTC. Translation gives CSVKRGGYNEQFF.

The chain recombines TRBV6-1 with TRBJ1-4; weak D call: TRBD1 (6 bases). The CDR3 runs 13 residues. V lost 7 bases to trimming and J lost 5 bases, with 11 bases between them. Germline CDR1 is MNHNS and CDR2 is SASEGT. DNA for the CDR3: TGTGCCAGCAAACGGACAGAGAATGAAAAACTGTTTTTT. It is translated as CASKRTENEKLFF.

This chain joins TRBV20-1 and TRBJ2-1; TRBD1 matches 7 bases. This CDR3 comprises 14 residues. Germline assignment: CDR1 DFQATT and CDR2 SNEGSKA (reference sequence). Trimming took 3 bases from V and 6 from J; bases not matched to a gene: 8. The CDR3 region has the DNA TGCAGTGCTAGGGATGACAGGGCCCTCAATGAGCAGTTCTTC. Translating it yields CSARDDRALNEQFF.

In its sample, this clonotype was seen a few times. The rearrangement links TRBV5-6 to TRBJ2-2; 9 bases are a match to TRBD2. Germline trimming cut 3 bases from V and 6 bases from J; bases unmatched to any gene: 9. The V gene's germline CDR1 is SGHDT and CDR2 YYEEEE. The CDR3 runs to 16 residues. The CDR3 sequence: CASSYVGTSYSGELFF. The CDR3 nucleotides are TGTGCCAGCAGCTACGTTGGGACTAGCTATTCCGGGGAGCTGTTTTTT.

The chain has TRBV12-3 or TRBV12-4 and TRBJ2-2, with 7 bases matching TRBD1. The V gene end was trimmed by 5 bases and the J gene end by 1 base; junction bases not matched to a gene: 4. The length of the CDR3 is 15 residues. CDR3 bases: TGTGCCAGCAGTGCCAGGGGGAAGAACACCGGGGAGCTGTTTTTT. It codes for CASSARGKNTGELFF.

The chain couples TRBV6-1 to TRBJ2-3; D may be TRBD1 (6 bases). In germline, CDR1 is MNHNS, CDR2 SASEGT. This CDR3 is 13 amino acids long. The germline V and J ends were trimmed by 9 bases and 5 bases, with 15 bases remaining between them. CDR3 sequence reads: CASHVTGRDTQYF. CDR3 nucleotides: TGTGCCAGTCACGTCACAGGGAGAGATACGCAGTATTTT.

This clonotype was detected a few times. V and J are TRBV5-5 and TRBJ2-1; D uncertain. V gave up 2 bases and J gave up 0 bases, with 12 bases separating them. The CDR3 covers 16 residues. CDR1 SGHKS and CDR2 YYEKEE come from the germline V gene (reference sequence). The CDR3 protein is CASSFTIIGSYNEQFF. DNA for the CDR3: TGTGCCAGCAGCTTCACTATCATCGGCTCCTACAATGAGCAGTTCTTC.

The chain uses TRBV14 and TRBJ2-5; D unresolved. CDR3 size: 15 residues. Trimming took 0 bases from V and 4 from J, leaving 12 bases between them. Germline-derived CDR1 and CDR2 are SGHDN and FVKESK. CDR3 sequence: CASSQDLSHGETQYF. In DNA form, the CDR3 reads TGTGCCAGCAGCCAAGATCTTTCGCACGGAGAGACCCAGTACTTC.

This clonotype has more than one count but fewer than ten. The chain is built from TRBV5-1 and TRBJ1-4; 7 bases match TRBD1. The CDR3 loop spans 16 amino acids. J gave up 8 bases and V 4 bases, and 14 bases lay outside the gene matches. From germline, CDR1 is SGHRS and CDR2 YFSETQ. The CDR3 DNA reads TGCGCCAGCAGCCGACAGGGAATGGGGTTGGAAGAAAAACTGTTTTTT. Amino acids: CASSRQGMGLEEKLFF.

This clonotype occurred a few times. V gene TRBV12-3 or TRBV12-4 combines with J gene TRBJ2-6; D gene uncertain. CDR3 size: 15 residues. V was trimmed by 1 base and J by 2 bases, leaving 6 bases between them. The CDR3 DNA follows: TGTGCCAGCAGTTTAGGAAAAGCTGGGGCCAACGTCCTGACTTTC. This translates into CASSLGKAGANVLTF.

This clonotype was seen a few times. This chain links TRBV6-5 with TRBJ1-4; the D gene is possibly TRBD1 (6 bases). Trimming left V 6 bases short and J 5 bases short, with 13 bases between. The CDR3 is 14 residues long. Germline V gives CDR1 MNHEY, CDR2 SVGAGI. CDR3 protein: CASSSSGQNEKLFF. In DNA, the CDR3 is TGTGCCAGCAGCTCCTCAGGACAGAATGAAAAACTGTTTTTT.

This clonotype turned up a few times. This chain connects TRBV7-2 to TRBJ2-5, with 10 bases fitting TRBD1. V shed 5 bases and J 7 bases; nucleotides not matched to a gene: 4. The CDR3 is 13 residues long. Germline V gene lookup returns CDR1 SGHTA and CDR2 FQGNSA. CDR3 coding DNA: TGTGCCAGCAGCACGGGACAGGGGTTGACCCAGTACTTC. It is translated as CASSTGQGLTQYF.

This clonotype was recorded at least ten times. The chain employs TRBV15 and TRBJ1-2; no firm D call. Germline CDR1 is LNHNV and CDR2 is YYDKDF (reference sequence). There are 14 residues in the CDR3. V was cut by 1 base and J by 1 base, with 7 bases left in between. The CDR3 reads CATSRGGFNYGYTF. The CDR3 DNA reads TGTGCCACCAGCAGAGGCGGCTTTAACTATGGCTACACCTTC.

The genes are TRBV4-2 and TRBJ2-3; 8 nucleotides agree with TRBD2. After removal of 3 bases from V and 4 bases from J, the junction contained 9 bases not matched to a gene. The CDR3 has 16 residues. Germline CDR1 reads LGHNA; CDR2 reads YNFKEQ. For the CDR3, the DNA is TGTGCCAGCAGCCATGAATATAGCGGGACCTCAGATACGCAGTATTTT. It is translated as CASSHEYSGTSDTQYF.

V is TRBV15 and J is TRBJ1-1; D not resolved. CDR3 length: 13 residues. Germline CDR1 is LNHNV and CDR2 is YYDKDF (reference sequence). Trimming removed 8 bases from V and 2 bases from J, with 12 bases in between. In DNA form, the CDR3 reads TGTGCCACCGGCTTTGGGAGAAACACTGAAGCTTTCTTT. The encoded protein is CATGFGRNTEAFF.

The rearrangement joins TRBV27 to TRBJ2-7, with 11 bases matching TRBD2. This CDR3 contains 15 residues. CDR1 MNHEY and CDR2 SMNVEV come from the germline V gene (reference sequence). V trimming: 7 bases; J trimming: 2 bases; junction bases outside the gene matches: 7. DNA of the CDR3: TGTGCCAGCACCCCTAGACTAGCGGGACCCTACGAGCAGTACTTC. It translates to CASTPRLAGPYEQYF.

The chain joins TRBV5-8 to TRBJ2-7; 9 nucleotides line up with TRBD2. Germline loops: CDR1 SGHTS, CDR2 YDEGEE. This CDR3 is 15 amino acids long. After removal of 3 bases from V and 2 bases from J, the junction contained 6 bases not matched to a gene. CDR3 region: CASSSLRLAAYEQYF. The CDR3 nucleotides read TGTGCCAGCAGCTCCCTACGACTAGCGGCCTACGAGCAGTACTTC.

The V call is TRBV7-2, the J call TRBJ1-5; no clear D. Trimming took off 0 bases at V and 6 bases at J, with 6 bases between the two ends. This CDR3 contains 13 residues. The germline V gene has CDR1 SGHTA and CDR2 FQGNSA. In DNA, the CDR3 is TGTGCCAGCAGCTTAGCGACGAGTCAGCCCCAGCATTTT. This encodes CASSLATSQPQHF. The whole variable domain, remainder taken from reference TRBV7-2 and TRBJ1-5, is GAGVSQSPSNKVTEKGKDVELRCDPISGHTALYWYRQSLGQGLEFLIYFQGNSAPDKSGLPSDRFSAERTGGSVSTLTIQRTQQEDSAVYLCASSLATSQPQHFGDGTRLSIL.

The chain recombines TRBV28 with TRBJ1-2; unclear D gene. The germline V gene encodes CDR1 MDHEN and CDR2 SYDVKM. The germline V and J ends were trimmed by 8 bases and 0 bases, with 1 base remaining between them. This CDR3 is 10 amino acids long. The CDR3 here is CASANYGYTF. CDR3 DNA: TGTGCCAGCGCTAACTATGGCTACACCTTC.

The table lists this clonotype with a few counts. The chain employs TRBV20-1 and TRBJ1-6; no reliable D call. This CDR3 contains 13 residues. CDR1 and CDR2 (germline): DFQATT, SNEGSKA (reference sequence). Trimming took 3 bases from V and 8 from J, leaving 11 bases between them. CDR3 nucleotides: TGCAGTGCTAGTGGGCAGGTAGATTCACCCCTCCACTTT. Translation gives CSASGQVDSPLHF.

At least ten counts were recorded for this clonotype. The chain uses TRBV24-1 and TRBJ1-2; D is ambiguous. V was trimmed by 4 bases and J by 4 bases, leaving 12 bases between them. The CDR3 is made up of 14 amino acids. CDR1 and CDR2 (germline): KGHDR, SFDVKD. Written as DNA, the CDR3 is TGTGCCACCAGTGAGGCTTCCCAGTCCTATGGCTACACCTTC. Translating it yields CATSEASQSYGYTF.

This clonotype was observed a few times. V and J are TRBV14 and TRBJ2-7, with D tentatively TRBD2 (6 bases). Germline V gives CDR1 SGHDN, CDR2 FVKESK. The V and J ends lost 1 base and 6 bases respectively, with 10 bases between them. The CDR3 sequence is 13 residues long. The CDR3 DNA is TGTGCCAGCAGCCAAGGACTAGGTGGCGAGCAGTACTTC. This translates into CASSQGLGGEQYF. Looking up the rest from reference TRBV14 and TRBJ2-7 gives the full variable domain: EAGVTQFPSHSVIEKGQTVTLRCDPISGHDNLYWYRRVMGKEIKFLLHFVKESKQDESGMPNNRFLAERTGGTYSTLKVQPAELEDSGVYFCASSQGLGGEQYFGPGTRLTVT.

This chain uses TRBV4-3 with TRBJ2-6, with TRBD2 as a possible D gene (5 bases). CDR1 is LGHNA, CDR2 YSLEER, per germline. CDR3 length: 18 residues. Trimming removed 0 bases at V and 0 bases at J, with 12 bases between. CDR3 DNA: TGCGCCAGCAGCCAAGACGAGGGCCCCCTCTCTGGGGCCAACGTCCTGACTTTC. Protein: CASSQDEGPLSGANVLTF.